This T cell receptor (beta chain) was found in a study of beta chain features in type 1 diabetes. As concerns this clone: Its matching antigen is unknown.

Every isolated RNA sample was fully reverse transcribed, so sequencing captured expressed TCRB transcripts. The protocol was immunoSEQ multiplex PCR, while the TCRdb copy is restricted to in-frame clones and leaves out a portion. The sample carries approximately 330,000 clones, approximately 10% recorded once. This CDR3 has 15 amino acids. The germline CDR1 and CDR2 sequences are MNHNS and SASEGT. With 4 bases removed from V and 4 bases from J, the gap between germline ends came to 14 bases. Whole-study results and caveats: The question of HLA type influencing TCRB rearrangement was one that remained unresolved here. Shortening of TCRB CDR3s, moderate but significant, appeared in all four CD4+ subsets of Type 1 diabetes patients. The naive, central memory and Treg TCRB repertoires showed an apparent similarity that was greater among patients than among healthy donors. More deletions and fewer insertions at VDJ junctions were seen in type 1 diabetes patients.

V is TRBV6-1 and J is TRBJ2-1; D is possibly TRBD2 (7 bases). Sequencing used naive CD4+ T cells from blood. The clonotype comes from a woman younger than 45 in good health. CDR3 loop: CASSVGRGQYNEQFF. CDR3 DNA sequence: TGTGCCAGCAGTGTTGGGAGGGGACAATACAATGAGCAGTTCTTC.